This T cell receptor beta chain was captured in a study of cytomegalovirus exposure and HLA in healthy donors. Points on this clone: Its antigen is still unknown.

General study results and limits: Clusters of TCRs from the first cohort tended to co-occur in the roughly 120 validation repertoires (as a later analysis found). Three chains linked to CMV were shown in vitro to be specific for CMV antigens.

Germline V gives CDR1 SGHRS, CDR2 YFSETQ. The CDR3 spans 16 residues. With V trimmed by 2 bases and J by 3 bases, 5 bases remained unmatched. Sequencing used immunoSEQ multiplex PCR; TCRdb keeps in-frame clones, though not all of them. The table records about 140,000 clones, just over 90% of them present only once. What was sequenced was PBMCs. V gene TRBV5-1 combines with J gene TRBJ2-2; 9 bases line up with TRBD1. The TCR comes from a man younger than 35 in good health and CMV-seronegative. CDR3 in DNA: TGCGCCAGCAGCTTAACAGGGGGCGCGGACACCGGGGAGCTGTTTTTT. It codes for CASSLTGGADTGELFF.